Here is one T cell receptor (beta chain) with its context. The CDR3 contains 13 residues. Trimming shortened V by 2 bases and J by 8 bases, and 10 bases separated the two germline ends. CDR1 SGHVS and CDR2 FQNEAQ come from the germline V gene. Authors' processing steps: Using reference gene primer amplification, nucleated cell counts were estimated. TCRdb's copy holds only in-frame clones and misses some; the assay was immunoSEQ multiplex PCR. V and J calls and clone size follow that table, whereas D and trimming were derived from the DNA. The table lists about 140,000 clones, over 80% of them singletons. This sample was taken from a study of blood T cell repertoires in COVID-19.

The source is a woman between 50 and 59 years old with acute or convalescent COVID-19. The chain uses TRBV7-8 and TRBJ2-1, with D perhaps TRBD2 (5 bases). The sample consisted of peripheral blood. DNA for the CDR3: TGTGCCAGCAGCTTAAGCGGCCTATATGAGCAGTTCTTC. It specifies CASSLSGLYEQFF.